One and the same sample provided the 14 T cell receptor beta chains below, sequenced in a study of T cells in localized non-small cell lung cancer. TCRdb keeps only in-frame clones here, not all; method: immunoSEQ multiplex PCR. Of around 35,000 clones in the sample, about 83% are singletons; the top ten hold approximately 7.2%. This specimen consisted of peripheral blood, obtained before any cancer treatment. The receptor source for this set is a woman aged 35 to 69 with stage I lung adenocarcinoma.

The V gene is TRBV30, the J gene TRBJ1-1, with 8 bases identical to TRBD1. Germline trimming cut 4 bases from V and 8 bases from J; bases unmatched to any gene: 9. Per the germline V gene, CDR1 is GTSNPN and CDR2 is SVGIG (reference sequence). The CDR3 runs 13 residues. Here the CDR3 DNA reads TGTGCCTGGAACGTAGTCAGGGGGCTAGAAGCTTTCTTT. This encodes CAWNVVRGLEAFF.

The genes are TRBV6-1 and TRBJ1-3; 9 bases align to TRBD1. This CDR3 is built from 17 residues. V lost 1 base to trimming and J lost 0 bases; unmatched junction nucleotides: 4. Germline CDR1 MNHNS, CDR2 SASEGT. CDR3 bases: TGTGCCAGCAGTGAAGAGGGACAGGGTACCTCTGGAAACACCATATATTTT. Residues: CASSEEGQGTSGNTIYF.

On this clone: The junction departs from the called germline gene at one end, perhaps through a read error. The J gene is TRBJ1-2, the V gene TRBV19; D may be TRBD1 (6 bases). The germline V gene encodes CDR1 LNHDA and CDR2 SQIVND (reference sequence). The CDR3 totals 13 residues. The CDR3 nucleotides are TGTGCCAGTAGTATGGGGGGGGCCTATGACTACACCTTC. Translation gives CASSMGGAYDYTF.

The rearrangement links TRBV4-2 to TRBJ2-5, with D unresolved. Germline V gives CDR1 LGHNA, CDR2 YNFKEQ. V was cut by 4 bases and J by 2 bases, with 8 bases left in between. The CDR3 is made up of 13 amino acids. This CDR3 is CASSPPRQETQYF. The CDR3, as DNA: TGTGCCAGCAGCCCCCCCCGGCAAGAGACCCAGTACTTC.

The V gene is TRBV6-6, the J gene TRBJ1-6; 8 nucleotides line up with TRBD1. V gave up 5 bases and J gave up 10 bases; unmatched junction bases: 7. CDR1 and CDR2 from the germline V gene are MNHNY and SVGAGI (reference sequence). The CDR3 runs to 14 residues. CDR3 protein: CASSRDRGGSPLHF. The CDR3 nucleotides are TGTGCCAGCAGTCGAGACAGGGGAGGATCACCCCTCCACTTT.

The CDR3 DNA follows: TGCGCCAGCAGCTTGGGAAAGATAAAGGCCAACGAGCAGTACTTC. Translation gives CASSLGKIKANEQYF. The rearrangement joins TRBV5-1 to TRBJ2-7, with D unresolved. CDR3 size: 15 residues. The germline V gene has CDR1 SGHRS and CDR2 YFSETQ. V was clipped by 0 bases and J by 5 bases, with 15 bases between them. The full variable domain, rest sourced from reference TRBV5-1 and TRBJ2-7, is KAGVTQTPRYLIKTRGQQVTLSCSPISGHRSVSWYQQTPGQGLQFLFEYFSETQRNKGNFPGRFSGRQFSNSRSEMNVSTLELGDSALYLCASSLGKIKANEQYFGPGTRLTVT.

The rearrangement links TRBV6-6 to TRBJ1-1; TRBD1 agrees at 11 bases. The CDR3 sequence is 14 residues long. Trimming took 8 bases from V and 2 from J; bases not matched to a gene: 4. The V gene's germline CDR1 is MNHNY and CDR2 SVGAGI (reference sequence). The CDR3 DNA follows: TGTGCCAGCGGGGACAGGGGGGGTAACACTGAAGCTTTCTTT. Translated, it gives CASGDRGGNTEAFF.

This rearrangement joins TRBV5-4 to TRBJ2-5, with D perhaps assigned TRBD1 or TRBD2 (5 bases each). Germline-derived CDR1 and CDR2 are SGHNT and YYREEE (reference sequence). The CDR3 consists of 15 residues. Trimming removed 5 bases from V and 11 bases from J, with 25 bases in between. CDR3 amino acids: CASRSGTGGFGEQYF. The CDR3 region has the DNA TGTGCCAGCAGATCCGGGACCGGTGGTTTTGGAGAGCAGTACTTC.

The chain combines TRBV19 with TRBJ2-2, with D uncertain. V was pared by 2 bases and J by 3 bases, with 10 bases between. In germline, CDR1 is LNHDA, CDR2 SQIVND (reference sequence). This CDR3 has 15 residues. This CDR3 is CASSIPRRYTGELFF. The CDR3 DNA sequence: TGTGCCAGTAGTATACCCAGGAGATACACCGGGGAGCTGTTTTTT.

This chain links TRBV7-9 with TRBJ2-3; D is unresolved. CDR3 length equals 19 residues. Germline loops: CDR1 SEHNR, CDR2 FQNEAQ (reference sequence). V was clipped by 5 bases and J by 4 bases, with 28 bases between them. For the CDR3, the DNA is TGTGCCAGCAGCCACATACCTTTTAGTACAGAGAAAAATGCAGATACGCAGTATTTT. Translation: CASSHIPFSTEKNADTQYF. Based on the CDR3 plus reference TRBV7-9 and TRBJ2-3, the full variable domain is DTGVSQNPRHKITKRGQNVTFRCDPISEHNRLYWYRQTLGQGPEFLTYFQNEAQLEKSRLLSDRFSAERPKGSFSTLEIQRTEQGDSAMYLCASSHIPFSTEKNADTQYFGPGTRLTVL.

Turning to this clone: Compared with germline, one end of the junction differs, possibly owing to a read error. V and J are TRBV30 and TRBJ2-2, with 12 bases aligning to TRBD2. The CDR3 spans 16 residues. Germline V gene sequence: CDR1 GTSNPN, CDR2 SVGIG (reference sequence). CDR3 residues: CAWSVTSGGPRRGAVF. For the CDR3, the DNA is TGTGCCTGGAGTGTCACTAGCGGGGGGCCCCGCCGGGGAGCTGTTTTT.

CDR3 DNA sequence: TGTGCCTGGAGTGCTTGGGGGGTCCGCTATGGCTACACCTTC. It translates to CAWSAWGVRYGYTF. This chain uses TRBV30 with TRBJ1-2; weak D call: TRBD1 (5 bases). Germline CDR1 and CDR2: GTSNPN and SVGIG (reference sequence). The V end was cut by 1 base, the J end by 4 bases, with 13 bases between. CDR3 length: 14 amino acids.

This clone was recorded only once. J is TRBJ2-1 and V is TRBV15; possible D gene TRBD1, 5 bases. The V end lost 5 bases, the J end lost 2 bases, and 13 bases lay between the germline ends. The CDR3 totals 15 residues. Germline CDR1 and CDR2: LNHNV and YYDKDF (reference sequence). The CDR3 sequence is CATSRGQSAYNEQFF. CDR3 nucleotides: TGTGCCACCAGCCGCGGACAAAGTGCCTACAATGAGCAGTTCTTC.

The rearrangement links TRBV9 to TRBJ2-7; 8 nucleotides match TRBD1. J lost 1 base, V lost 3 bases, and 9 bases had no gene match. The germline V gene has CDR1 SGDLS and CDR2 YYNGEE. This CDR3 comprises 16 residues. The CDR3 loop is CASSGGRTGFSYEQYF. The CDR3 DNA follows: TGTGCCAGCAGCGGGGGGAGGACAGGGTTTTCCTACGAGCAGTACTTC. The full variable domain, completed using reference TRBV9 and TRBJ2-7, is DSGVTQTPKHLITATGQRVTLRCSPRSGDLSVYWYQQSLDQGLQFLIQYYNGEERAKGNILERFSAQQFPDLHSELNLSSLELGDSALYFCASSGGRTGFSYEQYFGPGTRLTVT.